This TCR beta chain was obtained from a study of cytotoxic CD8 clonotypes in ibrutinib-treated CLL. This CDR3 region has 15 residues. Germline lookup yields CDR1 SGHAT and CDR2 FQNNGV. V was trimmed by 2 bases and J by 3 bases, leaving 14 bases between them. Sequencing used immunoSEQ multiplex PCR; TCRdb keeps in-frame clones, though not all of them. The repertoire holds some 310,000 clones, with almost 80% as singletons. As to this clone: Its antigen is still unknown.

Study-level results: Among the clonotypes, public ones were uncommon and contracted or held stable on treatment. Researchers report that baseline clonality outpaced age-matched healthy donors and tracked circulating CD8+ T-cell counts.

The chain combines TRBV11-2 with TRBJ2-7; weak D call: TRBD2 (6 bases). Sequenced here: PBMCs, sampled before ibrutinib treatment. The receptor's source is a human donor with chronic lymphocytic leukemia. The CDR3 nucleotides are TGTGCCAGCAGCTTATTGTCTAGCGAGGGCTACGAGCAGTACTTC. Protein product: CASSLLSSEGYEQYF.